This T cell receptor beta chain was sequenced during a study of blood T cell repertoires in COVID-19. Study information: Sources were T cells, B-cell-depleted T cells, or PBMCs; the material itself was cDNA or gDNA.

The V gene end was trimmed by 6 bases and the J gene end by 1 base; junction bases not matched to a gene: 10. This CDR3 region has 17 residues. Germline CDR1 and CDR2: SGHVS and FNYEAQ. How the authors handled the data: Amplification of reference gene primers provided the estimated nucleated cell counts. Sequencing was performed with immunoSEQ multiplex PCR; in TCRdb, only in-frame clones are kept and a portion is missing. That table is the source of V, J and clone size, and D and trimming were worked out from the DNA. Of about 180,000 clones in the sample, roughly 86% were seen once. The chain is built from TRBV7-6 and TRBJ1-2, with TRBD1 identical over 11 bases. This clonotype was sampled from a woman younger than 45 with active or convalescent COVID-19. The sequenced sample was peripheral blood. The chain's CDR3 is CASSTGTGGLINYGYTF. The CDR3 DNA is TGTGCCAGCAGTACCGGGACAGGGGGTCTCATTAACTATGGCTACACCTTC. Full variable domain (rest looked up from reference TRBV7-6 and TRBJ1-2): GAGVSQSPRYKVTKRGQDVALRCDPISGHVSLYWYRQALGQGPEFLTYFNYEAQQDKSGLPNDRFSAERPEGSISTLTIQRTEQRDSAMYRCASSTGTGGLINYGYTFGSGTRLTVV.